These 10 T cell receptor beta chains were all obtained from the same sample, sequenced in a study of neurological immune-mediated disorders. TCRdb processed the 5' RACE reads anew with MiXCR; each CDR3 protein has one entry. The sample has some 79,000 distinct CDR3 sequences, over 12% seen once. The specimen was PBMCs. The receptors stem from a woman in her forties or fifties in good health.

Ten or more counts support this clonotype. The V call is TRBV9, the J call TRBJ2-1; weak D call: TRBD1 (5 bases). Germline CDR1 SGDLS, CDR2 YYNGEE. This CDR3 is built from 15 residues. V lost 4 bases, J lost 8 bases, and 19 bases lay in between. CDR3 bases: TGTGCCAGCAGCCGAGCTAGGGGTCCTTGGGATGAGCAGTTCTTC. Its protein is CASSRARGPWDEQFF.

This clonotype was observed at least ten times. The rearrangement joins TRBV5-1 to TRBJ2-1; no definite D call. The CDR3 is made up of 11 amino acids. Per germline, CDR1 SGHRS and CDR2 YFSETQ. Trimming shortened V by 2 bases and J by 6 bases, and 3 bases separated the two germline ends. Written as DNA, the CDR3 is TGCGCCAGCAGCTTTGCCAATGAGCAGTTCTTC. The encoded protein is CASSFANEQFF.

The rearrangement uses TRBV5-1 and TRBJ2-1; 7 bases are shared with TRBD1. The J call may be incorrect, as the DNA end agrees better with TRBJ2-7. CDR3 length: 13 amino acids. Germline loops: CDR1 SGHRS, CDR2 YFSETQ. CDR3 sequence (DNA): TGCGCCAGCAGCGGGGGACAGAGCGGTGAGCAGTACTTC. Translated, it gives CASSGGQSGEQYF.

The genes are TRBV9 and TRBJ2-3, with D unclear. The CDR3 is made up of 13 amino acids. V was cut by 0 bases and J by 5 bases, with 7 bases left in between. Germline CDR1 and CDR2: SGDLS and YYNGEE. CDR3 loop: CASSVAGLDTQYF. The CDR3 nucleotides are TGTGCCAGCAGCGTAGCTGGGCTAGATACGCAGTATTTT.

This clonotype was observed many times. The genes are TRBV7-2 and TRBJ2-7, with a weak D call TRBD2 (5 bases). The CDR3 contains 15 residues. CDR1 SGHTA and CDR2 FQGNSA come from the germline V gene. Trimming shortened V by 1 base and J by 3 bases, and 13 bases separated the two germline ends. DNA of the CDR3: TGTGCCAGCAGCTTAGGAGGCATGGGGAGCTACGAGCAGTACTTC. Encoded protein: CASSLGGMGSYEQYF.

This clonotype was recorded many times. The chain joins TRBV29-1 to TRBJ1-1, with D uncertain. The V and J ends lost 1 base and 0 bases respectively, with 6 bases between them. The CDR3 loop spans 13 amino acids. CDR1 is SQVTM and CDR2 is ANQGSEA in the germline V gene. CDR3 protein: CSVEAQVNTEAFF. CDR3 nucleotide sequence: TGCAGCGTTGAAGCTCAGGTGAACACTGAAGCTTTCTTT.

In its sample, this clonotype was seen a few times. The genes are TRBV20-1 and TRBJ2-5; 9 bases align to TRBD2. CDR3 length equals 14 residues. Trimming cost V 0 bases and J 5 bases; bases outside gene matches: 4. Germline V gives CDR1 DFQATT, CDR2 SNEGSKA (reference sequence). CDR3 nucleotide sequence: TGCAGTGCTAGAGAGGGGAGCGGGAGGGAGACCCAGTACTTC. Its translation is CSAREGSGRETQYF.

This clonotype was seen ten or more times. The DNA for the CDR3 is TGTGCCACCAGTGATTTGACTAGCGGGGGGGCACACAATGAGCAGTTCTTC. Its protein is CATSDLTSGGAHNEQFF. The V and J genes are TRBV24-1 and TRBJ2-1; 13 bases line up with TRBD2. Germline-derived CDR1 and CDR2 are KGHDR and SFDVKD. J was trimmed by 5 bases and V by 0 bases; bases with no gene match: 3. The length of the CDR3 is 17 residues.

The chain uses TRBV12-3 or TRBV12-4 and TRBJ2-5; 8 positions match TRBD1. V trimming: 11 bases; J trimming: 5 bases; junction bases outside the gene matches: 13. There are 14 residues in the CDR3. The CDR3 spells CASLLQGAGETQYF. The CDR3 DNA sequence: TGTGCCTCCTTACTGCAGGGGGCGGGTGAGACCCAGTACTTC.

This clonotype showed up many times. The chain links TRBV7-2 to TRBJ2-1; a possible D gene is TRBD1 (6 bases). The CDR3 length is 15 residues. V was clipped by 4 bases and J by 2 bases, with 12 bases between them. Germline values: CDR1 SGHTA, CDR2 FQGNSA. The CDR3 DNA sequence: TGTGCCAGCAGCTACAGGGCTTCGCCCTACAATGAGCAGTTCTTC. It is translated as CASSYRASPYNEQFF.